This entry lists 5 T cell receptor beta chains sequenced from one sample in a study of post-analysis software for immune sequencing data. Study results and caveats: With TRBV5-6, TRBV5-1 and TRBV20-1 included, about 5 TRBV segments were more frequent in patients than in controls.

Their antigens are not known. Sequencing libraries made from TCR beta cDNA carried unique molecular identifiers. One entry per CDR3 protein, called by TCRdb with MiXCR from the PCR reads. This table has hundreds of thousands of distinct CDR3 sequences, about 50% appearing once. The sample was blood. Receptors originate from a girl aged 10 to 17 with multiple sclerosis.

The chain has TRBV20-1 and TRBJ2-1, with a possible D match to TRBD2 (6 bases). The CDR3 is made up of 12 amino acids. Germline V gives CDR1 DFQATT, CDR2 SNEGSKA (reference sequence). This chain's CDR3 is CTAGGRHNEQFF. CDR3 bases: TGCACCGCCGGGGGTAGACACAATGAGCAGTTCTTC.

This chain connects TRBV5-1 to TRBJ2-6, with no clear D. Germline CDR1 and CDR2: SGHRS and YFSETQ. V lost 5 bases to trimming and J lost 4 bases, with 7 bases between them. This CDR3 spans 13 amino acids. CDR3 loop: CASRIPGANVLTF. In nucleotides, the CDR3 is TGCGCCAGCAGAATCCCCGGGGCCAACGTCCTGACTTTC.

The gene calls are TRBV7-2 and TRBJ2-5; 9 bases are a match to TRBD2. The DNA end favors TRBJ2-7, so the J call may be wrong. This CDR3 region has 17 residues. CDR1 is SGHTA and CDR2 is FQGNSA in the germline V gene. The CDR3 sequence is CASSLNSAGGPQDEQYF. DNA of the CDR3: TGTGCCAGCAGCTTAAATAGCGCGGGGGGGCCTCAGGACGAGCAGTACTTC.

CDR3 amino acids: CASSWGSGRSEQFF. CDR3 DNA sequence: TGCGCCAGCAGCTGGGGTAGCGGGAGGAGTGAGCAGTTCTTC. The chain joins TRBV5-1 to TRBJ2-1; 10 nucleotides align to TRBD2. Germline lookup yields CDR1 SGHRS and CDR2 YFSETQ. The CDR3 has 14 residues. Germline trimming cut 3 bases from V and 9 bases from J; bases unmatched to any gene: 6. Combining the CDR3 with reference TRBV5-1 and TRBJ2-1 gives the whole variable domain KAGVTQTPRYLIKTRGQQVTLSCSPISGHRSVSWYQQTPGQGLQFLFEYFSETQRNKGNFPGRFSGRQFSNSRSEMNVSTLELGDSALYLCASSWGSGRSEQFFGPGTRLTVL.

This clonotype was observed many times. The J gene is TRBJ1-2, the V gene TRBV6-5; tentative D call: TRBD1 (5 bases). The ends were cut back, 2 bases at V and 5 bases at J, with 9 bases in the middle. This CDR3 contains 13 residues. CDR1 is MNHEY, CDR2 SVGAGI, per germline. CDR3 nucleotides: TGTGCCAGCAGTTACAGGGGCGGGTATGGCTACACCTTC. Its translation: CASSYRGGYGYTF.